The 14 T cell receptor beta chains listed next were all sequenced from one sample in a study of shared clonotypes between healthy human individuals. The data were produced by immunoSEQ multiplex PCR, yet TCRdb's version contains in-frame clones alone and is incomplete. The sample includes roughly 810,000 clones, just over 95% of them seen just once. CD8 cells classed as naive were CD45RO-negative and positively selected for CCR7, excluding terminally differentiated effector memory CD45RA+ cells. Material for sequencing was naive CD8+ T cells sorted from blood. The receptors were gathered from a man younger than 40 in good health.

J is TRBJ2-7 and V is TRBV13, with 8 bases that match TRBD1. With V trimmed by 5 bases and J by 6 bases, 15 bases remained unmatched. The CDR3 has 16 residues. The germline V gene has CDR1 PRHDT and CDR2 FYEKMQ (reference sequence). CDR3 in DNA: TGTGCCAGCAGCACCACAGGGGGTACTTCGGGGAGCGAGCAGTACTTC. As protein: CASSTTGGTSGSEQYF.

The chain uses TRBV19 and TRBJ1-1, with no clear D. CDR1 LNHDA and CDR2 SQIVND come from the germline V gene (reference sequence). Trimming stripped 4 bases from V and 3 bases from J, with 3 bases between. The CDR3 covers 11 residues. The CDR3 protein is CASSKYTEAFF. CDR3 bases: TGTGCCAGTAGTAAATACACTGAAGCTTTCTTT.

This clone occurred once. The identical CDR3 is also encoded by other nucleotide sequences in the sample. The rearrangement links TRBV29-1 to TRBJ2-7, with 7 bases matching TRBD1. Germline-derived CDR1 and CDR2 are SQVTM and ANQGSEA. This CDR3 comprises 11 residues. Trimming removed 4 bases from V and 6 bases from J; junction bases left unmatched: 3. The CDR3 DNA sequence: TGCAGCGTTGGCGACAGGGTCGAGCAGTACTTC. Translating gives CSVGDRVEQYF.

This clone was counted between two and nine times. This chain connects TRBV7-9 to TRBJ2-7, with TRBD1 matching 9 bases. The CDR3 loop spans 16 amino acids. Unmatched junction bases numbered 9, after V lost 3 bases and J lost 3 bases. CDR1 SEHNR and CDR2 FQNEAQ come from the germline V gene (reference sequence). CDR3 sequence reads: CASSFTSGTGIYEQYF. CDR3 coding DNA: TGTGCCAGCAGCTTCACCTCCGGGACAGGGATCTACGAGCAGTACTTC.

This sequence joins TRBV6-5 and TRBJ2-5; the D is unclear. CDR3 length: 13 residues. Trimming removed 2 bases at V and 5 bases at J, with 9 bases between. Germline CDR1 and CDR2: MNHEY and SVGAGI. CDR3 DNA sequence: TGTGCCAGCAGTTACAAGGTTCTGGAGACCCAGTACTTC. Translating it yields CASSYKVLETQYF.

The genes are TRBV6-6 and TRBJ1-5; D ambiguous. This CDR3 is built from 16 residues. From germline, CDR1 is MNHNY and CDR2 SVGAGI (reference sequence). The V gene lost 6 bases and the J gene lost 2 bases, with 17 bases spanning the gap. CDR3 coding DNA: TGTGCCAGCAGCCATATACGGTCTTGGGGCAATCAGCCCCAGCATTTT. Protein product: CASSHIRSWGNQPQHF.

This chain uses TRBV5-1 with TRBJ2-3; D remains unclear. This CDR3 comprises 15 residues. V lost 2 bases, J lost 0 bases, and 10 bases lay in between. From germline, CDR1 is SGHRS and CDR2 YFSETQ. The chain's CDR3 is CASSFRLPSTDTQYF. The CDR3 DNA is TGCGCCAGCAGCTTTAGGCTGCCTAGCACAGATACGCAGTATTTT.

V is TRBV9 and J is TRBJ2-2, with D unresolved. Germline CDR1 reads SGDLS; CDR2 reads YYNGEE. Trimming shortened V by 0 bases and J by 5 bases, and 8 bases separated the two germline ends. The CDR3 is 14 residues long. The CDR3 sequence: CASSVALLTGELFF. DNA for the CDR3: TGTGCCAGCAGCGTAGCGCTGTTAACCGGGGAGCTGTTTTTT.

This CDR3 reads CATSTSRVLGGELFF. The DNA of the CDR3 is TGTGCCACCAGCACTAGCAGGGTGCTTGGCGGGGAGCTGTTTTTT. This chain connects TRBV15 to TRBJ2-2, with D possibly being TRBD1 or TRBD2 (5 bases each). Per the germline V gene, CDR1 is LNHNV and CDR2 is YYDKDF (reference sequence). There are 15 residues in the CDR3. Trimming removed 4 bases from V and 7 bases from J, with 16 bases in between.

V and J are TRBV27 and TRBJ2-7, with 10 bases identical to TRBD1. Looked up from germline, CDR1 is MNHEY and CDR2 is SMNVEV (reference sequence). With V trimmed by 5 bases and J by 1 base, 2 bases remained unmatched. This CDR3 contains 14 residues. The CDR3 reads CASSGTGVSYEQYF. The CDR3 DNA sequence: TGTGCCAGCAGTGGGACAGGGGTTTCCTACGAGCAGTACTTC.

This chain links TRBV5-5 with TRBJ2-1; TRBD2 agrees at 10 bases. The CDR3 extends over 15 amino acids. The J segment lost 8 bases and the V segment lost 0 bases, leaving 5 bases of the junction unmatched. CDR1 SGHKS and CDR2 YYEKEE come from the germline V gene (reference sequence). The DNA of the CDR3 is TGTGCCAGCAGCTTGGTCCCTAGCGGGAGCTATGAGCAGTTCTTC. It translates to CASSLVPSGSYEQFF. Full variable domain (rest looked up from reference TRBV5-5 and TRBJ2-1): DAGVTQSPTHLIKTRGQQVTLRCSPISGHKSVSWYQQVLGQGPQFIFQYYEKEERGRGNFPDRFSARQFPNYSSELNVNALLLGDSALYLCASSLVPSGSYEQFFGPGTRLTVL.

The J gene is TRBJ2-1, the V gene TRBV27; 8 bases agree with TRBD2. The length of the CDR3 is 15 residues. Trimming at V came to 3 bases and at J to 5 bases, leaving 6 bases not matched to a gene. Germline-derived CDR1 and CDR2 are MNHEY and SMNVEV (reference sequence). CDR3 amino acids: CASSLAPGGDNEQFF. In nucleotides, the CDR3 is TGTGCCAGCAGTTTGGCCCCGGGAGGGGACAATGAGCAGTTCTTC.

The CDR3, as DNA: TGTGCCAGTAGTATAGTAGACACCGGGGAGCTGTTTTTT. This gives the protein CASSIVDTGELFF. The V call is TRBV19, the J call TRBJ2-2, with no clear D. V lost 1 base and J 3 bases, leaving 3 bases between the germline ends. The CDR3 has 13 amino acids. In germline, CDR1 is LNHDA, CDR2 SQIVND (reference sequence). The full variable domain, its missing parts supplied by reference TRBV19 and TRBJ2-2, is DGGITQSPKYLFRKEGQNVTLSCEQNLNHDAMYWYRQDPGQGLRLIYYSQIVNDFQKGDIAEGYSVSREKKESFPLTVTSAQKNPTAFYLCASSIVDTGELFFGEGSRLTVL.

The chain combines TRBV13 with TRBJ2-7, with 11 bases lining up with TRBD1. Germline CDR1 is PRHDT and CDR2 is FYEKMQ (reference sequence). The CDR3 runs to 16 residues. The ends lost 5 bases at V and 2 bases at J; junction bases unmatched: 8. The CDR3 region is CASSPLGQGGTYEQYF. CDR3 DNA sequence: TGTGCCAGCAGCCCACTGGGACAGGGGGGAACCTACGAGCAGTACTTC.